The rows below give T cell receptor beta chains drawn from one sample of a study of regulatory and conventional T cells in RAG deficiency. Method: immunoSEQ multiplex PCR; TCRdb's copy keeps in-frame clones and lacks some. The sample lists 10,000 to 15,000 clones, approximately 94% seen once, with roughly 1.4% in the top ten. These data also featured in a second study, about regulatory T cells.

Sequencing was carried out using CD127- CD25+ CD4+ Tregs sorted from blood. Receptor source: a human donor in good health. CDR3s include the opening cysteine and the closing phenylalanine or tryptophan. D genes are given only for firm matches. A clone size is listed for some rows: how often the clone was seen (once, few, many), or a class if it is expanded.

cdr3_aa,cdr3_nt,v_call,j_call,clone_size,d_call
CASSPLGFYEQYF,TGCGCCAGCAGCCCCCTAGGCTTCTACGAGCAGTACTTC,TRBV5-1,TRBJ2-7,once,NA
CASSLAVETQYF,TGCGCCAGCAGCTTGGCCGTAGAGACCCAGTACTTC,TRBV5-1,TRBJ2-5,NA,NA
CAIQGAFGTNEKLFF,TGTGCCATCCAGGGGGCTTTTGGAACTAATGAAAAACTGTTTTTT,TRBV6-1,TRBJ1-4,once,TRBD1
CASSLEPGASYNSPLHF,TGTGCCAGCAGCTTAGAGCCAGGGGCCTCCTATAATTCACCCCTCCACTTT,TRBV11-2,TRBJ1-6,NA,NA
CASSVGRGDYGYTF,TGTGCCAGCAGCGTAGGGCGGGGTGACTATGGCTACACCTTC,TRBV9,TRBJ1-2,NA,NA
CASSPGGWSSYNEQFF,TGTGCCAGCAGCCCCGGGGGGTGGAGCTCCTACAATGAGCAGTTCTTC,TRBV9,TRBJ2-1,NA,TRBD2
CASSRRQGNYGYTF,TGTGCCAGCAGCCGACGACAGGGAAACTATGGCTACACCTTC,TRBV6-5,TRBJ1-2,NA,TRBD1
CARGGAAEAFF,TGTGCCAGGGGGGGGGCAGCTGAAGCTTTCTTT,TRBV2,TRBJ1-1,NA,NA
CASSLQGNTEAFF,TGTGCCAGCAGCTTACAGGGGAACACTGAAGCTTTCTTT,TRBV7-3,TRBJ1-1,NA,NA
CASSFFLAGGSYNEQFF,TGTGCCAGCAGCTTCTTTTTAGCGGGGGGGTCCTACAATGAGCAGTTCTTC,TRBV7-8,TRBJ2-1,NA,TRBD2
CASSRPGQGTYEQYF,TGCGCCAGCAGCCGACCCGGACAGGGAACCTACGAGCAGTACTTC,TRBV5-1,TRBJ2-7,NA,TRBD1
CASTPPGTARGYTF,TGTGCCAGCACCCCCCCGGGAACAGCTCGGGGCTACACCTTC,TRBV6-6,TRBJ1-2,NA,NA
CASSQDPGARFLGYTF,TGTGCCAGCAGCCAAGACCCAGGGGCGCGATTCTTGGGCTACACCTTC,TRBV4-2,TRBJ1-2,NA,NA
CASNRPGTRPTGELFF,TGTGCCAGCAACCGACCCGGGACTAGACCCACCGGGGAGCTGTTTTTT,TRBV2,TRBJ2-2,NA,TRBD2
CASIGPWGAGELFF,TGTGCCAGCATTGGTCCGTGGGGGGCCGGGGAGCTGTTTTTT,TRBV6-1,TRBJ2-2,NA,NA
CASSPRTGVPYEQYF,TGTGCCAGCTCACCACGAACAGGGGTTCCCTACGAGCAGTACTTC,TRBV18,TRBJ2-7,NA,TRBD1
CAISDPARGKNTEAFF,TGTGCCATCAGTGACCCGGCCAGGGGAAAGAACACTGAAGCTTTCTTT,TRBV10-3,TRBJ1-1,NA,NA
CASSLGTGVGYEQYF,TGTGCCAGCAGCCTCGGGACAGGGGTTGGCTACGAGCAGTACTTC,TRBV6-5,TRBJ2-7,NA,TRBD1
CASSSRDSTDTQYF,TGTGCCAGCAGCTCCCGGGACTCAACAGATACGCAGTATTTT,TRBV7-3,TRBJ2-3,NA,NA
CASSQGVENKQYF,TGTGCCAGCAGCCAGGGAGTTGAGAATAAGCAGTACTTC,TRBV14,TRBJ2-7,NA,NA
CAWSPFVVGTRYGYTF,TGTGCCTGGAGTCCCTTCGTTGTGGGGACAAGATATGGCTACACCTTC,TRBV30,TRBJ1-2,NA,NA
CAWGREYTDTQYF,TGTGCCTGGGGGCGGGAGTACACAGATACGCAGTATTTT,TRBV30,TRBJ2-3,once,TRBD2
CASSSMPGSITQGQEAQYF,TGTGCCAGCAGCTCGATGCCCGGATCAATCACCCAGGGTCAAGAGGCCCAGTACTTC,TRBV5-8,TRBJ2-5,once,NA
CAWSVRETQYF,TGTGCCTGGAGTGTCAGAGAGACCCAGTACTTC,TRBV30,TRBJ2-5,NA,NA
CASSLGQGPSSGTQYF,TGTGCCAGCAGCTTAGGTCAGGGTCCCTCCTCAGGGACCCAGTACTTC,TRBV7-2,TRBJ2-5,NA,NA
CASSSSTRAGEQYF,TGTGCCAGCAGCTCCTCGACACGGGCGGGGGAGCAGTACTTC,TRBV11-2,TRBJ2-7,NA,NA
CASSPTPEGWGDEQYF,TGTGCCAGCAGCCCTACCCCTGAGGGATGGGGGGACGAGCAGTACTTC,TRBV5-5,TRBJ2-7,NA,NA
CASRKGDSIFYEQYF,TGCGCCAGCAGAAAGGGGGACAGCATCTTCTACGAGCAGTACTTC,TRBV5-1,TRBJ2-7,NA,TRBD1
CASSDRTGDQPQHF,TGCGCCAGCAGTGATCGGACAGGGGATCAGCCCCAGCATTTT,TRBV10-2,TRBJ1-5,NA,TRBD1
CASSHGQGSGYGYTF,TGCGCCAGCAGCCACGGACAGGGGAGTGGGTATGGCTACACCTTC,TRBV4-1,TRBJ1-2,NA,TRBD1
CASRRGTDEQYF,TGTGCCAGCAGGAGGGGGACGGACGAGCAGTACTTC,TRBV6-1,TRBJ2-7,NA,NA
CASSLEEAGNSYEQYF,TGTGCCAGCAGCTTAGAGGAAGCGGGGAACTCCTACGAGCAGTACTTC,TRBV11-2,TRBJ2-7,NA,TRBD2
CASSSIRDRGQNYGYTF,TGTGCCAGCAGTTCGATCCGGGACAGGGGTCAAAACTATGGCTACACCTTC,TRBV28,TRBJ1-2,NA,TRBD1
CASSPRVRDYGYTF,TGTGCCAGCTCACCACGGGTCAGGGACTATGGCTACACCTTC,TRBV18,TRBJ1-2,NA,NA
CASSLRAGADQPQHF,TGTGCCAGCAGCTTACGGGCAGGGGCCGATCAGCCCCAGCATTTT,TRBV7-2,TRBJ1-5,once,NA
CASSPNPGNYGYTF,TGTGCCAGCAGCCCCAATCCGGGGAACTATGGCTACACCTTC,TRBV11-2,TRBJ1-2,NA,NA
CASSRNRGSSPLHF,TGTGCCAGCAGCCGGAACAGGGGCAGTTCACCCCTCCACTTT,TRBV5-6,TRBJ1-6,NA,TRBD1
CASSLRRGNTEAFF,TGCGCCAGCAGCTTGCGACGGGGGAACACTGAAGCTTTCTTT,TRBV5-1,TRBJ1-1,NA,NA
CAITLGANYGYTF,TGTGCCATCACCCTGGGGGCCAACTATGGCTACACCTTC,TRBV10-3,TRBJ1-2,few,NA
CAISEYPGAYEQYF,TGTGCCATCAGTGAGTACCCAGGGGCCTACGAGCAGTACTTC,TRBV10-3,TRBJ2-7,NA,NA
CASSQNHGGGQETQYF,TGCGCCAGCAGCCAAAACCATGGCGGGGGTCAAGAGACCCAGTACTTC,TRBV4-1,TRBJ2-5,NA,TRBD2
CASIRGAYGYTF,TGTGCCAGTATCCGGGGGGCCTATGGCTACACCTTC,TRBV19,TRBJ1-2,NA,NA